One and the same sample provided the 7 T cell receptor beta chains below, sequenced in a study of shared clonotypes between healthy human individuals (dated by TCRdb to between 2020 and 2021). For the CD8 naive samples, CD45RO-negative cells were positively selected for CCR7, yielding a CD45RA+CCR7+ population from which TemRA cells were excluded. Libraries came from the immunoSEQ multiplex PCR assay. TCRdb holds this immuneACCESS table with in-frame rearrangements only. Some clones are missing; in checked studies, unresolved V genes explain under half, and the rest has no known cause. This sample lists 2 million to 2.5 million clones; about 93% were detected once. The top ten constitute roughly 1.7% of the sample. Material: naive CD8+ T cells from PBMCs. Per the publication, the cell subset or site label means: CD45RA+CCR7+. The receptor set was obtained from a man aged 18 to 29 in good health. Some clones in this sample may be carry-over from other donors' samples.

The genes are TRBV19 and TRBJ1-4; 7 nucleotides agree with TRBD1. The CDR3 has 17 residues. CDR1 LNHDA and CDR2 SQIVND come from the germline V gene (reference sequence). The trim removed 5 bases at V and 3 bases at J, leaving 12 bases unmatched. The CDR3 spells CASSERDSPISNEKLFF. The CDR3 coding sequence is TGTGCCAGTAGTGAACGGGACAGTCCTATCTCTAATGAAAAACTGTTTTTT.

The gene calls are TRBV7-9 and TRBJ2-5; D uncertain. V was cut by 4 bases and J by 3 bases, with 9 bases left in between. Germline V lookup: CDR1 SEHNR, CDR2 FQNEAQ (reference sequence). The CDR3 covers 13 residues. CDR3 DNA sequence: TGTGCCAGCAGCTACCCTTTAAAAGAGACCCAGTACTTC. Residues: CASSYPLKETQYF.

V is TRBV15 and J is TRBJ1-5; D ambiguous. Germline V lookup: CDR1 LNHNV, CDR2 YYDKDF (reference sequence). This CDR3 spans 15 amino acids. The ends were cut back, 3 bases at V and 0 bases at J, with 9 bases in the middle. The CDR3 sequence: CATSSGRNSNQPQHF. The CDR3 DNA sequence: TGTGCCACCAGCAGCGGCAGAAATAGCAATCAGCCCCAGCATTTT.

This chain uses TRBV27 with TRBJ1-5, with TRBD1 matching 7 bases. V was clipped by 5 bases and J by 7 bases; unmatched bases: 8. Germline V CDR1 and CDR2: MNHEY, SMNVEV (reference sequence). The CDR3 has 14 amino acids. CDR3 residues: CASSPRTGEQPQHF. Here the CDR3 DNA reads TGTGCCAGCAGTCCCCGCACAGGGGAGCAGCCCCAGCATTTT.

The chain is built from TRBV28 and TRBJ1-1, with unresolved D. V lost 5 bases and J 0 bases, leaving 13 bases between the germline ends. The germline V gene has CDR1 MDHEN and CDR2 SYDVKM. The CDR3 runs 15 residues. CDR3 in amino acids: CASSPRRFLNTEAFF. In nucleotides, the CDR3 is TGTGCCAGCAGTCCCCGACGGTTTTTGAACACTGAAGCTTTCTTT.

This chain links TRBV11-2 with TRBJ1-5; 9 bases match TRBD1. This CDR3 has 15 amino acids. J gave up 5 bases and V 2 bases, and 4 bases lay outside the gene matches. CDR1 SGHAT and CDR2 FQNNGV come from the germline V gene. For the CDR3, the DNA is TGTGCCAGCAGCTTAACGGACAGGGGCGATCAGCCCCAGCATTTT. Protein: CASSLTDRGDQPQHF.

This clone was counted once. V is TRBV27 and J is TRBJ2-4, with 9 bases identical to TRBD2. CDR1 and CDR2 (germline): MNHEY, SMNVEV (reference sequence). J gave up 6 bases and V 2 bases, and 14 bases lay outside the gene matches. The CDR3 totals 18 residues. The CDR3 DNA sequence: TGTGCCAGCAGTTTACTCGGCGGGAGGGCTACTAACGCAAACATTCAGTACTTC. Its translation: CASSLLGGRATNANIQYF.